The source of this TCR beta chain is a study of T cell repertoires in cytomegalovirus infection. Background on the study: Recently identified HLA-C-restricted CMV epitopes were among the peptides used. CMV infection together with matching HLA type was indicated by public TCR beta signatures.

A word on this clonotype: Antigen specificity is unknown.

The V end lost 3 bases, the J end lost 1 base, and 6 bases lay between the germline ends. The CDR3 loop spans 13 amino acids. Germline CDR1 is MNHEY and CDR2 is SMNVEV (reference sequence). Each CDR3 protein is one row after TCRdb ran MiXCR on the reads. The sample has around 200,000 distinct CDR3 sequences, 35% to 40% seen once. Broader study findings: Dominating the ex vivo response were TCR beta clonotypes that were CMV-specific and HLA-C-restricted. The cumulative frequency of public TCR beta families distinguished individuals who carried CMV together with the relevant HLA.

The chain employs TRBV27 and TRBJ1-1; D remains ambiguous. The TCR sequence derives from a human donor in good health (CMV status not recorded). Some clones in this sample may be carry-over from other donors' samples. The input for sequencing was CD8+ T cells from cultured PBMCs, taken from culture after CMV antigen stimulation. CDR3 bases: TGTGCCAGCAGTTTTACCTCGAACACTGAAGCTTTCTTT. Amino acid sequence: CASSFTSNTEAFF.